This TCR beta chain was sequenced during a study of blood T cell repertoires in COVID-19. Study-wide context: Both acute and convalescent COVID-19 samples were obtained from the United States, Italy and Spain. T cells, B-cell-depleted T cells, or PBMCs provided the cDNA or gDNA that served as material.

Authors' processing steps: Amplification from reference gene primers served as the basis for estimated nucleated cell counts. Generated by immunoSEQ multiplex PCR, the TCRdb table keeps only in-frame clones and is missing some. V and J calls and clone size are copied from that table; D and trimming were computed from the DNA. The sample shows about 49,000 clones, 86% of them seen only once. The sample comprised peripheral blood. The receptor comes from a man in his forties or fifties with active COVID-19.

CDR3 DNA: TGTGCCAGTAGGGCGGAGTCGATCTATGGCTACACCTTC. This gives the protein CASRAESIYGYTF. This chain joins TRBV19 and TRBJ1-2; D is unclear. CDR1 LNHDA and CDR2 SQIVND come from the germline V gene (reference sequence). This CDR3 has 13 residues. The germline V and J ends were trimmed by 6 bases and 4 bases, with 12 bases remaining between them.